Below, 11 T cell receptor beta chains from the same sample are listed, as sequenced in a study of immune characterization of retroperitoneal liposarcoma (dated by TCRdb to the late 2010s). Library prep was done by PCR. Sequencing was carried out with a NextSeq 500. The public reads were quality trimmed at Q25 with fastp and then assembled into clones with MiXCR by TCRdb, keeping productive beta chains. For every CDR3 protein sequence, its rows merge into one entry that carries the most common genes and DNA. The sample profile shows about 10,000 distinct CDR3 sequences; 20% to 30% of them were found once. The ten top clones hold roughly a fifth of the sample. Sequencing was carried out using blood. These receptors originate from a male donor with retroperitoneal liposarcoma.

Within the sample, this clonotype is medium-sized. The V gene is TRBV12-3 or TRBV12-4, the J gene TRBJ2-1; possibly TRBD2 for D (5 bases). The CDR3 has 15 amino acids. V was cut by 6 bases and J by 5 bases, with 17 bases left in between. In DNA, the CDR3 is TGTGCCAGCAGCTCCCGGGAACCCGATAACAATGAGCAGTTCTTC. Its translation is CASSSREPDNNEQFF.

This clonotype was seen more than once but under ten times. The J gene is TRBJ2-1, the V gene TRBV4-2; TRBD1 is a possible D gene (6 bases). Germline V gene sequence: CDR1 LGHNA, CDR2 YNFKEQ. Trimming took off 4 bases at V and 7 bases at J, with 11 bases between the two ends. CDR3 length: 13 residues. The CDR3 nucleotides read TGTGCCAGCAGCCCAAGGGGGAGAAATGAGCAGTTCTTC. Amino acid sequence: CASSPRGRNEQFF.

The chain links TRBV5-1 to TRBJ2-2, with a tentative D call TRBD1 (6 bases). The germline CDR1 and CDR2 sequences are SGHRS and YFSETQ. The CDR3 loop spans 13 amino acids. V dropped 4 bases and J dropped 6 bases, with 10 bases sitting between them. The CDR3 is CASSARGAGELFF. DNA for the CDR3: TGCGCCAGCAGCGCCAGGGGCGCCGGGGAGCTGTTTTTT. Drawing the rest from reference TRBV5-1 and TRBJ2-2, the complete variable domain is KAGVTQTPRYLIKTRGQQVTLSCSPISGHRSVSWYQQTPGQGLQFLFEYFSETQRNKGNFPGRFSGRQFSNSRSEMNVSTLELGDSALYLCASSARGAGELFFGEGSRLTVL.

The CDR3 region is CASTEDTGGETQYF. The CDR3 DNA reads as TGTGCCAGCACCGAAGATACGGGCGGGGAGACCCAGTACTTC. The chain recombines TRBV12-3 or TRBV12-4 with TRBJ2-1; D may be TRBD2 (5 bases). The J call could be wrong; TRBJ2-5 is a better fit for the DNA end. There are 14 residues in the CDR3.

This clonotype was found many times. V gene TRBV30 combines with J gene TRBJ1-5; 8 positions match TRBD1. Per germline, CDR1 GTSNPN and CDR2 SVGIG (reference sequence). V trimming: 0 bases; J trimming: 2 bases; junction bases outside the gene matches: 12. This CDR3 is 18 amino acids long. The CDR3 spells CAWSVGVGATGGNQPQHF. CDR3 DNA: TGTGCCTGGAGTGTAGGGGTTGGGGCGACAGGGGGCAATCAGCCCCAGCATTTT.

This clonotype rates as medium-sized. The chain couples TRBV27 to TRBJ1-2; 7 nucleotides align to TRBD1. Germline V CDR1 and CDR2: MNHEY, SMNVEV (reference sequence). The CDR3 runs 15 residues. V lost 2 bases, J lost 2 bases, and 5 bases stayed unmatched. The CDR3 protein is CASSLEARGNYGYTF. The CDR3 DNA sequence: TGTGCCAGCAGTTTAGAGGCCAGGGGGAACTATGGCTACACCTTC.

This clonotype has just a few counts. This may be a read error, as it is one base from a much larger clone. The rearrangement joins TRBV12-3 or TRBV12-4 to TRBJ2-1; D uncertain. The germline V and J ends were trimmed by 6 bases and 13 bases, with 25 bases remaining between them. The CDR3 covers 15 residues. CDR3 DNA: TGTGCCAGCAGGCGTTCTGGGGTCGGGCAAGAGACCCAGTTCTTC. It encodes CASRRSGVGQETQFF.

The CDR3 is CASSVTSGWTDTQYF. DNA of the CDR3: TGTGCCAGCAGTGTTACTAGCGGGTGGACAGATACGCAGTATTTT. The chain combines TRBV27 with TRBJ2-3; TRBD2 matches at 9 bases. Germline CDR1 is MNHEY and CDR2 is SMNVEV (reference sequence). The length of the CDR3 is 15 residues. V lost 5 bases, J lost 3 bases, and 6 bases stayed unmatched.

Many counts were recorded for this clonotype. The chain combines TRBV7-2 with TRBJ2-5; D may be TRBD1 (5 bases). The V and J ends lost 3 bases and 5 bases respectively, with 13 bases between them. The CDR3 length is 14 residues. Germline loops: CDR1 SGHTA, CDR2 FQGNSA. The CDR3 sequence: CASSLSGWSETQYF. As DNA, the CDR3 is TGTGCCAGCAGCTTGTCAGGGTGGTCCGAGACCCAGTACTTC.

Only a few counts were recorded for this clonotype. This rearrangement joins TRBV12-3 or TRBV12-4 to TRBJ1-6; TRBD1 matches at 8 bases. This CDR3 region has 13 residues. V shed 7 bases, J shed 14 bases, and the junction held 10 bases outside the gene matches. The CDR3 bases are TGTGCCAGCACCCAGACAGGGGTGTGGACCCTCCACTTT. Protein sequence: CASTQTGVWTLHF.

This clonotype was seen repeatedly, ten times or more. This chain joins TRBV29-1 and TRBJ2-5; D assignment may be TRBD1 or TRBD2 (5 bases each). Germline CDR1 SQVTM, CDR2 ANQGSEA. The CDR3 covers 14 residues. The ends were cut back, 4 bases at V and 5 bases at J, with 17 bases in the middle. This CDR3 is CSVGALRGEETQYF. CDR3 coding DNA: TGCAGCGTTGGGGCCTTGAGAGGGGAGGAGACCCAGTACTTC.